The rows below give T cell receptor beta chains drawn from one sample of a study of molecular identifiers for immune sequencing clone quantification. TCRdb reprocessed the PCR reads via MiXCR and lists one record per CDR3 protein. Among hundreds of thousands of distinct CDR3 sequences listed, less than 20% were seen once. Sequenced sample: naive CD8+ T cells from blood, with Jurkat cell RNA spiked in. These receptors were taken from a human donor in good health. Some libraries in this study had Jurkat cell RNA spiked in. Both conserved end residues are part of each CDR3. The D gene is left open where the match is weak. Clone size appears in some rows only: once, few, many, or a class for an expanded clone.

v_gene	j_gene	abundance	d_gene	CDR3aa	CDR3nt
TRBV6-1	TRBJ2-1	-	-	CASSGAGRQGLYEQFF	TGTGCCAGCAGTGGAGCAGGAAGACAGGGACTCTATGAGCAGTTCTTC
TRBV20-1	TRBJ2-7	-	TRBD2	CSAREFAGGPSYEQYF	TGCAGTGCTAGAGAGTTCGCGGGGGGGCCCTCCTACGAGCAGTACTTC
TRBV15	TRBJ1-4	-	TRBD1	CATSHQGGSLNEKLFF	TGTGCCACCAGCCACCAGGGGGGCAGCTTGAATGAAAAACTGTTTTTT
TRBV5-4	TRBJ2-3	many	-	CASSSITDTQYF	TGTGCCAGCAGCTCCATCACAGATACGCAGTATTTT
TRBV7-9	TRBJ2-7	many	-	CASSLDRLGYEQYF	TGTGCCAGCAGCTTAGATCGGCTGGGCTACGAGCAGTACTTC
TRBV5-5	TRBJ1-5	many	-	CASSSVDDSNQPQHF	TGTGCCAGCAGCTCCGTGGACGATAGCAATCAGCCCCAGCATTTT
TRBV20-1	TRBJ1-1	-	-	CSARDKGFYTEAFF	TGCAGTGCTAGAGATAAGGGGTTTTACACTGAAGCTTTCTTT
TRBV15	TRBJ2-7	-	TRBD2	CATSRALAGGYEQYF	TGTGCCACCAGCAGAGCCCTAGCGGGGGGGTACGAGCAGTACTTC
TRBV19	TRBJ2-7	few	-	CASSMDLTARYEQYF	TGTGCCAGTAGTATGGACCTCACCGCCCGCTACGAGCAGTACTTC
TRBV28	TRBJ1-5	few	-	CASSTLGQLSNQPQHF	TGTGCCAGCAGCACTCTTGGACAGCTTAGCAATCAGCCCCAGCATTTT
TRBV13	TRBJ2-3	many	-	CASSLFSEIKQYF	TGTGCCAGCAGCTTATTTAGCGAAATAAAGCAGTATTTT
TRBV20-1	TRBJ2-1	-	-	CSARDSHEQFF	TGCAGTGCTCGTGACTCTCATGAGCAGTTCTTC
TRBV4-2	TRBJ2-7	many	-	CASSQDGVMGYEQYF	TGTGCCAGCAGCCAAGACGGGGTCATGGGCTACGAGCAGTACTTC
TRBV5-1	TRBJ1-1	few	TRBD1	CASSWGGGDRAIPEAFF	TGCGCCAGCAGCTGGGGGGGGGGGGACAGGGCAATCCCTGAAGCTTTCTTT
TRBV27	TRBJ1-1	many	-	CASSLGVPGRTEAFF	TGTGCCAGCAGTTTAGGAGTTCCAGGGAGGACTGAAGCTTTCTTT
TRBV30	TRBJ1-1	many	-	CAWSAEDQRAFF	TGTGCCTGGAGTGCGGAGGACCAGAGGGCTTTCTTT
TRBV4-1	TRBJ2-1	many	-	CASSQGVEQFF	TGCGCCAGCAGCCAAGGGGTTGAGCAGTTCTTC
TRBV24-1	TRBJ2-7	few	-	CATSGDFDPYEQYF	TGTGCCACCAGTGGGGACTTCGACCCCTACGAGCAGTACTTC
TRBV5-4	TRBJ2-7	many	TRBD2	CASNPATSPYEQYF	TGTGCCAGCAACCCTGCGACTAGCCCCTACGAGCAGTACTTC
TRBV11-2	TRBJ2-1	-	TRBD2	CASSLTSGGAWDEQFF	TGTGCCAGCAGCTTAACTAGCGGGGGGGCCTGGGATGAGCAGTTCTTC
TRBV19	TRBJ2-5	many	-	CASSGHDQETQYF	TGTGCCAGTAGTGGACACGATCAAGAGACCCAGTACTTC
TRBV4-1	TRBJ1-1	few	TRBD1	CASSQVVGGDTEAFF	TGCGCCAGCAGCCAAGTGGTAGGGGGCGACACTGAAGCTTTCTTT
TRBV28	TRBJ1-6	-	TRBD1	CACSHGTALPSSYNSPLHF	TGTGCCTGCAGCCACGGGACAGCGCTTCCCAGCTCCTATAATTCACCCCTCCACTTT
TRBV9	TRBJ2-3	many	-	CASSVVGSYSTDTQYF	TGTGCCAGCAGCGTAGTAGGGAGCTATAGCACAGATACGCAGTATTTT
TRBV14	TRBJ2-2	many	-	CASSQEFAGWNTGELFF	TGTGCCAGCAGCCAAGAGTTCGCAGGGTGGAACACCGGGGAGCTGTTTTTT
TRBV7-2	TRBJ1-2	-	TRBD1	CASSQLGGTGGLYGYTF	TGTGCCAGCAGCCAACTAGGGGGGACAGGGGGGCTCTATGGCTACACCTTC
TRBV20-1	TRBJ1-2	few	TRBD1	CSAFSTGALYGYTF	TGCAGTGCATTTTCGACAGGGGCTCTCTATGGCTACACCTTC
TRBV6-2/TRBV6-3	TRBJ1-5	many	-	CASSYSIAGSQPQHF	TGTGCCAGCAGTTACTCGATTGCAGGGAGCCAGCCCCAGCATTTT
TRBV27	TRBJ1-5	many	-	CASSLAGLNQPQHF	TGTGCCAGCAGTTTAGCGGGACTAAATCAGCCCCAGCATTTT
TRBV6-2/TRBV6-3	TRBJ2-1	many	TRBD2	CASQKREVYNEQFF	TGTGCCAGCCAAAAGCGGGAGGTTTACAATGAGCAGTTCTTC
TRBV27	TRBJ2-7	many	TRBD2	CASSLGLAGGYEQYF	TGTGCCAGCAGCTTAGGACTAGCGGGAGGATACGAGCAGTACTTC
TRBV28	TRBJ2-5	many	-	CASRVRGQETQYF	TGTGCCAGCAGGGTACGGGGACAAGAGACCCAGTACTTC
TRBV20-1	TRBJ1-2	many	-	CSAREEQTLYGYTF	TGCAGTGCTAGAGAAGAACAGACGCTCTATGGCTACACCTTC
TRBV4-2	TRBJ1-1	many	-	CASSLSPAASLNTEAFF	TGTGCCAGCAGCCTAAGTCCCGCCGCCAGCCTTAACACTGAAGCTTTCTTT
TRBV6-1	TRBJ2-2	many	-	CASRRGELFF	TGTGCCAGCCGCCGAGGGGAGCTGTTTTTT
TRBV20-1	TRBJ2-3	-	TRBD2	CSALPSGRTQNTDTQYF	TGCAGTGCTTTACCTAGCGGACGTACCCAAAACACAGATACGCAGTATTTT
TRBV20-1	TRBJ2-7	many	TRBD2	CSAEGLAGGRVRREQYF	TGCAGTGCTGAGGGACTAGCGGGAGGGAGGGTCCGACGCGAGCAGTACTTC
TRBV2	TRBJ2-7	few	-	CASSDENREYEQYF	TGTGCCAGCAGTGATGAGAATCGCGAGTACGAGCAGTACTTC
TRBV6-2/TRBV6-3	TRBJ2-7	many	TRBD2	CASSTGLAYEQYF	TGTGCCAGCAGTACGGGACTAGCCTACGAGCAGTACTTC
TRBV7-9	TRBJ2-7	-	TRBD2	CASSLGTSVCEQYF	TGTGCCAGCAGCTTAGGGACTAGCGTCTGCGAGCAGTACTTC
TRBV5-1	TRBJ2-7	-	TRBD2	CASSPQAGEASYEQHF	TGCGCCAGCAGCCCTCAGGCGGGGGAGGCGTCCTACGAGCAGCACTTC
TRBV4-3	TRBJ2-7	many	TRBD1	CASSQEGTGIYEQYF	TGCGCCAGCAGCCAAGAAGGGACAGGGATTTACGAGCAGTACTTC
TRBV12-3/TRBV12-4	TRBJ1-2	few	-	CASTRDGVRGYTF	TGTGCCAGCACAAGGGACGGGGTAAGAGGCTACACCTTC
TRBV5-5	TRBJ2-3	many	-	CASSLDSPDTQYF	TGTGCCAGCAGCTTAGACTCGCCAGATACGCAGTATTTT
TRBV13	TRBJ2-5	few	-	CASTKGLTVGETQYF	TGTGCCAGCACCAAGGGGCTCACGGTGGGGGAGACCCAGTACTTC
TRBV4-3	TRBJ1-3	many	-	CASSQDLVGSGNTIYF	TGCGCCAGCAGCCAAGATCTTGTTGGCTCTGGAAACACCATATATTTT
TRBV5-1	TRBJ2-7	many	TRBD1	CASSLPRDSVTYEQYF	TGCGCCAGCAGCTTGCCCCGGGACAGCGTTACCTACGAGCAGTACTTC
TRBV5-1	TRBJ2-3	many	-	CASSMTGQITDTQYF	TGCGCCAGCAGCATGACCGGGCAAATCACAGATACGCAGTATTTT
TRBV5-4	TRBJ2-3	few	TRBD1	CASSLKWGTVTDTRYF	TGTGCCAGCAGCTTGAAATGGGGGACAGTCACAGATACGCGGTATTTT
TRBV9	TRBJ2-7	few	TRBD2	CASSARTSGIMDEQYF	TGTGCCAGCAGCGCCAGGACTAGCGGGATAATGGACGAGCAGTACTTC
TRBV5-1	TRBJ1-1	many	TRBD1	CASSSRDRAGTEAFF	TGCGCCAGCAGCTCCAGGGACAGGGCGGGAACTGAAGCTTTCTTT
TRBV12-3/TRBV12-4	TRBJ2-4	few	TRBD2	CASSFLAGGDRGKNIQYF	TGTGCCAGCAGTTTTTTAGCGGGGGGGGATCGGGGCAAAAACATTCAGTACTTC
TRBV6-2/TRBV6-3	TRBJ2-5	-	TRBD1	CANSYTRDREPYQETQYF	TGTGCCAACAGTTACACAAGGGACAGGGAGCCGTACCAAGAGACCCAGTACTTC
TRBV7-9	TRBJ1-4	many	-	CASSEPGQRLFF	TGTGCCAGCAGCGAGCCCGGGCAGAGACTGTTTTTT
TRBV14	TRBJ2-7	many	-	CASSHFVYEQYF	TGTGCCAGCAGCCATTTCGTCTACGAGCAGTACTTC